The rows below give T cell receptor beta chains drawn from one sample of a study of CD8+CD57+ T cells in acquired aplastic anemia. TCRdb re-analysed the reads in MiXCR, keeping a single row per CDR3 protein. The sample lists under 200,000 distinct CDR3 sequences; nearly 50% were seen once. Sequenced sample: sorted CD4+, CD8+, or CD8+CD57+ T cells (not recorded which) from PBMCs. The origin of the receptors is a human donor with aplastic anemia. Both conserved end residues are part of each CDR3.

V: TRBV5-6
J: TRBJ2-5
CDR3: CASSLRAHYQETQYF

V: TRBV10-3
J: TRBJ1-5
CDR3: CAISEPGVGQPQHF

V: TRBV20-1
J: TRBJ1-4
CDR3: CSARGGAWEKLFF

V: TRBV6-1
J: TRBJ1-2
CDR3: CASRSTGTGASYGYTF

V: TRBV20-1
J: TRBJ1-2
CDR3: CSAKRDTAIYGYTF

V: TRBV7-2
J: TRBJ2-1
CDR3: CASSPISRNEQFF

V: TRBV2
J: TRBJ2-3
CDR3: CASRGGGPDTQYF

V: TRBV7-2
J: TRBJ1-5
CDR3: CASSLAGKLRVEPQHF

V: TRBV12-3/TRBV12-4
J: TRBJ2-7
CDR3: CASSFIRRTLEQYF

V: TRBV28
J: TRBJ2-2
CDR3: CASSFIAGRAGELFF

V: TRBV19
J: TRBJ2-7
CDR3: CASSMGRRTYERYF

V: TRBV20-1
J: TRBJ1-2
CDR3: CSARTRNYGYTF

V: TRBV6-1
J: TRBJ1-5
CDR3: CASTKGPDQPQHF

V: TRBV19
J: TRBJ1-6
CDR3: CASSIGWTLGSPLHF

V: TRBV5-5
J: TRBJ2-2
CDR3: CASSSGTGDTGELFF

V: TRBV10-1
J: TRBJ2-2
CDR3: CASEKFDTGELFF

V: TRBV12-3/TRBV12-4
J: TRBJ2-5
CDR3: CASSLRRQPGQETQYF

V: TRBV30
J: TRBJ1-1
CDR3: CAWSVQSGGTEAFF

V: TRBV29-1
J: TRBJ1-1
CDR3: CSVEGGNTEAFF

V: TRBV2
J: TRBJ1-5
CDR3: CASSEFGREDQPQHF

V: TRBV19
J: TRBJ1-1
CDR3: CASSPGTGMNTEAFF

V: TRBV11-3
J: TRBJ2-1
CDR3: CASSSAPGGKQFF

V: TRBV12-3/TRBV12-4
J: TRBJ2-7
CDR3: CASSFRTGGESEQYF

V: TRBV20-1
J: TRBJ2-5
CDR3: CSAERDTQETQYF

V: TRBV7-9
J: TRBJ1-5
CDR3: CASSPGQGPNQPQHF

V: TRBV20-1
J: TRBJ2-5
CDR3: CSARYRARETQYF

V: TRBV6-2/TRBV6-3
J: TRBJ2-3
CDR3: CASSYDTAGRRRTQYF

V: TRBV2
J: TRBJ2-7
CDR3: CASRSTVTYEQYF

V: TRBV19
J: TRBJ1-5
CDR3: CASSISGQGRNQPQHF

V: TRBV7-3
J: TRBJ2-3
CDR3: CASSHGLADTQYF

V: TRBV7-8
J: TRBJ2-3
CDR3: CASSSALTQYF

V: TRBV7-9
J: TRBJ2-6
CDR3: CASSSPPGRSGANVLTF

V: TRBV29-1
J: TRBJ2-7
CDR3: CSATWQGPQYF

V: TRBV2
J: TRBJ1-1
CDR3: CASNRDGDTEAFF

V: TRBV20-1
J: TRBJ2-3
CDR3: CGARHGLLGTDTQYF

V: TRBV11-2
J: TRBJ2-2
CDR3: CASSLGWTGYNTGELFF

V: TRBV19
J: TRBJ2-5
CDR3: CASSPGLLYQETQYF

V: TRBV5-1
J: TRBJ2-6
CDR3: CASSRGSSGADVLTF

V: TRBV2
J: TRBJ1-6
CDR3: CASSPSPGNSPLHF

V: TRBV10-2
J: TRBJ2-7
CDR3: CASNGGGQDSYEQYF

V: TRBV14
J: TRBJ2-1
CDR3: CASSQVGLVRYNEQFF

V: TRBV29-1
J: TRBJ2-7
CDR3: CSSDRDRGYEQYF

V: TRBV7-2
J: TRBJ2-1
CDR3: CASSRPYNEQFF